The 24 T cell receptor beta chains reported below all come from one sample, sequenced in a study of CD8+ T cells in alopecia areata. Noted treatment: oral pan-JAK inhibitor, 5-10 mg twice daily. Extracted from the samples, RNA was reverse transcribed into cDNA to serve as the sequencing template. Clones were read by immunoSEQ multiplex PCR, and TCRdb kept only the in-frame ones, dropping some. Altogether hundreds of thousands of clones are present, around 64% being singletons, with the ten largest covering around 0.84%. Material: CD4+ T cells sorted from blood, obtained at roughly week 52, from a patient treated with tofacitinib. The receptors originated from a human donor with alopecia areata.

In regard to this clone: Other DNA sequences in the sample encode the same CDR3. This chain joins TRBV19 and TRBJ2-3; TRBD2 aligns across 8 bases. The germline V gene has CDR1 LNHDA and CDR2 SQIVND (reference sequence). The CDR3 loop spans 13 amino acids. V dropped 6 bases and J dropped 2; count of bases not matched to a gene: 1. The CDR3 sequence: CASSGGATDTQYF. CDR3 nucleotides: TGTGCCAGTAGCGGGGGGGCCACAGATACGCAGTATTTT.

The V call is TRBV4-3, the J call TRBJ1-2; 7 bases map to TRBD1. This CDR3 has 16 residues. Germline CDR1 and CDR2: LGHNA and YSLEER. The ends lost 4 bases at V and 4 bases at J; junction bases unmatched: 12. The CDR3 bases are TGCGCCAGCAGCCCTTTTCACACAGGGGACACCTATGGCTACACCTTC. Its translation: CASSPFHTGDTYGYTF.

The J gene is TRBJ2-7, the V gene TRBV30; 12 bases map to TRBD2. CDR3 length: 13 amino acids. Germline V gives CDR1 GTSNPN, CDR2 SVGIG (reference sequence). Losses at the gene ends were 6 bases for V and 3 bases for J; bases not matched to a gene: 3. The chain's CDR3 is CACTSGGNYEQYF. CDR3 bases: TGTGCCTGTACTAGCGGGGGGAACTACGAGCAGTACTTC.

The chain joins TRBV6-6 to TRBJ2-5; no clear D gene. The CDR3 consists of 12 residues. Germline V gives CDR1 MNHNY, CDR2 SVGAGI (reference sequence). Trimming left V 4 bases short and J 5 bases short, with 8 bases between. CDR3 loop: CASSSSSETQYF. The DNA of the CDR3 is TGTGCCAGCAGTTCCTCCTCCGAGACCCAGTACTTC.

This chain uses TRBV30 with TRBJ1-5; D not certain. Trimming stripped 2 bases from V and 1 base from J, with 9 bases between. The CDR3 runs 14 residues. CDR1 and CDR2 (germline): GTSNPN, SVGIG (reference sequence). CDR3 amino acids: CAWSLHSSNQPQHF. CDR3 nucleotide sequence: TGTGCCTGGAGTTTACACTCGAGCAATCAGCCCCAGCATTTT.

This chain uses TRBV4-1 with TRBJ2-7, with D possibly being TRBD1 (5 bases). V gave up 1 base and J gave up 5 bases, with 15 bases separating them. The CDR3 runs to 15 residues. CDR1 MGHRA and CDR2 YSYEKL come from the germline V gene. This chain's CDR3 is CASSQVETVIHEQYF. CDR3 nucleotide sequence: TGCGCCAGCAGCCAAGTGGAGACAGTCATCCACGAGCAGTACTTC.

The chain carries TRBV2 and TRBJ1-6; no reliable D call. The length of the CDR3 is 15 residues. V was clipped by 7 bases and J by 0 bases, with 10 bases between them. CDR1 SNHLY and CDR2 FYNNEI come from the germline V gene. CDR3 sequence (DNA): TGTGCCAGCAACGAACAGAACTCCTATAATTCACCCCTCCACTTT. Amino acids: CASNEQNSYNSPLHF.

This clone was observed a few times. This chain joins TRBV7-2 and TRBJ1-1; possible D gene TRBD1, 5 bases. The length of the CDR3 is 16 residues. CDR1 SGHTA and CDR2 FQGNSA come from the germline V gene. The germline V and J ends were trimmed by 5 bases and 1 base, with 17 bases remaining between them. The CDR3 protein is CASSSLRDGTNTEAFF. CDR3 sequence (DNA): TGTGCCAGCAGCAGCCTCAGGGACGGGACGAACACTGAAGCTTTCTTT.

The V and J genes are TRBV30 and TRBJ1-5, with 8 bases fitting TRBD1. Germline V lookup: CDR1 GTSNPN, CDR2 SVGIG (reference sequence). The CDR3 totals 13 residues. The junction had 4 bases not matched to a gene; V was cut back by 3 bases and J by 6 bases. This CDR3 reads CAWSSRGRQPQHF. Written as DNA, the CDR3 is TGTGCCTGGAGCAGCAGGGGGCGTCAGCCCCAGCATTTT.

The rearrangement links TRBV5-1 to TRBJ2-1, with 12 positions matching TRBD2. Germline V CDR1 and CDR2: SGHRS, YFSETQ. Trimming at V came to 4 bases and at J to 9 bases, leaving 5 bases not matched to a gene. CDR3 length: 14 amino acids. CDR3 amino acids: CASSPGLAGAEQFF. The CDR3 DNA reads as TGCGCCAGCAGCCCGGGACTAGCGGGTGCTGAGCAGTTCTTC.

V usage is TRBV30 and J usage is TRBJ1-5; D not resolved. V lost 5 bases to trimming and J lost 1 base, with 12 bases between them. In germline, CDR1 is GTSNPN, CDR2 SVGIG (reference sequence). CDR3 size: 14 residues. The CDR3 nucleotides read TGTGCCTGGCGTAAACCGGCCAGCAATCAGCCCCAGCATTTT. This gives the protein CAWRKPASNQPQHF.

This clone was picked up a small number of times. Other nucleotide sequences from this sample produce the same CDR3. V and J are TRBV9 and TRBJ2-1, with 10 bases lining up with TRBD2. The CDR3 contains 16 residues. Germline V lookup: CDR1 SGDLS, CDR2 YYNGEE. Losses at the gene ends were 0 bases for V and 3 bases for J; bases not matched to a gene: 3. Here the CDR3 reads CASSVGSGGFYNEQFF. In DNA form, the CDR3 reads TGTGCCAGCAGCGTAGGTAGCGGGGGGTTCTACAATGAGCAGTTCTTC.

This clone appeared a few times. The V and J genes are TRBV4-2 and TRBJ2-1, with a weak D call TRBD1 (6 bases). V was cut by 1 base and J by 3 bases, with 13 bases left in between. Germline loops: CDR1 LGHNA, CDR2 YNFKEQ. The length of the CDR3 is 16 residues. The CDR3 reads CASSQAPGDLYNEQFF. Written as DNA, the CDR3 is TGTGCCAGCAGCCAAGCGCCAGGGGATCTCTACAATGAGCAGTTCTTC.

This chain uses TRBV2 with TRBJ1-5; TRBD1 is a possible D gene (5 bases). There are 16 residues in the CDR3. The V end was cut by 3 bases, the J end by 4 bases, with 16 bases between. Germline V CDR1 and CDR2: SNHLY, FYNNEI. CDR3 sequence reads: CASSEQGVNLNQPQHF. DNA for the CDR3: TGTGCCAGCAGTGAGCAGGGTGTCAACCTAAATCAGCCCCAGCATTTT. The variable domain in full, with the rest retrieved from reference TRBV2 and TRBJ1-5, is EPEVTQTPSHQVTQMGQEVILRCVPISNHLYFYWYRQILGQKVEFLVSFYNNEISEKSEIFDDQFSVERPDGSNFTLKIRSTKLEDSAMYFCASSEQGVNLNQPQHFGDGTRLSIL.

Only a few counts were recorded for this clone. The chain joins TRBV7-9 to TRBJ1-5, with 8 nucleotides matching TRBD1. The germline V gene encodes CDR1 SEHNR and CDR2 FQNEAQ (reference sequence). With V trimmed by 4 bases and J by 4 bases, 12 bases remained unmatched. The CDR3 spans 17 residues. CDR3 sequence reads: CASSSTGTGIPNQPQHF. The DNA for the CDR3 is TGTGCCAGCAGCTCTACCGGGACAGGAATTCCTAATCAGCCCCAGCATTTT.

V gene TRBV29-1 combines with J gene TRBJ1-5; tentative D call: TRBD1 (6 bases). Germline values: CDR1 SQVTM, CDR2 ANQGSEA. This CDR3 has 12 residues. Deletions cut 6 bases from V and 3 bases from J, with 9 bases between. CDR3 residues: CSVGHPNQPQHF. The CDR3 DNA reads TGCAGCGTGGGACACCCCAATCAGCCCCAGCATTTT.

V gene TRBV29-1 combines with J gene TRBJ1-4, with unresolved D. The V end was cut by 2 bases, the J end by 4 bases, with 8 bases between. The V gene's germline CDR1 is SQVTM and CDR2 ANQGSEA. This CDR3 is built from 13 residues. The CDR3 DNA is TGCAGCGTTGAAAGACGGCTTAATGAAAAACTGTTTTTT. Protein: CSVERRLNEKLFF.

This chain joins TRBV19 and TRBJ2-2; D gene uncertain. V was cut by 7 bases and J by 1 base, with 10 bases left in between. The V gene's germline CDR1 is LNHDA and CDR2 SQIVND (reference sequence). This CDR3 has 14 residues. The chain's CDR3 is CASNNLRNTGELFF. In DNA form, the CDR3 reads TGTGCCAGTAACAACCTCAGGAACACCGGGGAGCTGTTTTTT.

The J gene is TRBJ1-1, the V gene TRBV29-1; D may be TRBD1 (5 bases). Trimming removed 4 bases from V and 9 bases from J, with 18 bases in between. The CDR3 contains 13 residues. Germline CDR1 SQVTM, CDR2 ANQGSEA. CDR3 sequence: CSVGAPGPEKAFF. Here the CDR3 DNA reads TGCAGCGTTGGGGCTCCGGGACCGGAAAAAGCTTTCTTT.

This clone was seen only a few times. The chain links TRBV29-1 to TRBJ2-1; D is tentatively TRBD1 or TRBD2 (5 bases each). The CDR3 spans 15 residues. Trimming left V 2 bases short and J 7 bases short, with 18 bases between. The V gene's germline CDR1 is SQVTM and CDR2 ANQGSEA. CDR3 nucleotide sequence: TGCAGCGTTGAAAGATACTTCAGGGCGGGTAATGAGCAGTTCTTC. It specifies CSVERYFRAGNEQFF.

The chain employs TRBV19 and TRBJ2-4; D call uncertain. In germline, CDR1 is LNHDA, CDR2 SQIVND (reference sequence). The V and J ends lost 6 bases and 0 bases respectively, with 9 bases between them. The length of the CDR3 is 14 residues. CDR3 loop: CASSVILAKNIQYF. The CDR3 DNA follows: TGTGCCAGTAGCGTCATACTAGCCAAAAACATTCAGTACTTC.

This clone was detected only a few times. The chain joins TRBV30 to TRBJ1-2, with 10 bases fitting TRBD1. The CDR3 totals 13 residues. In germline, CDR1 is GTSNPN, CDR2 SVGIG (reference sequence). Germline trimming cut 5 bases from V and 6 bases from J; bases unmatched to any gene: 6. Here the CDR3 reads CAWLPGQGNGYTF. As DNA, the CDR3 is TGTGCCTGGCTCCCGGGACAGGGGAATGGCTACACCTTC.

Regarding this clone: Relative to the germline gene, one junction end is altered; a read error may explain this. The chain recombines TRBV20-1 with TRBJ2-1, with D perhaps TRBD2 (5 bases). The CDR3 length is 11 residues. CDR1 is DFQATT and CDR2 is SNEGSKA in the germline V gene (reference sequence). The CDR3 sequence: CSAGDLAGQFF. The CDR3 DNA reads as TGCAGTGCTGGAGACCTCGCGGGGCAGTTCTTC.

Ten or more counts support this clone. The rearrangement joins TRBV6-5 to TRBJ1-2; possibly TRBD1 for D (5 bases). Germline V CDR1 and CDR2: MNHEY, SVGAGI. Trimming pared 6 bases from V and 6 bases from J, leaving 17 bases between. The CDR3 length is 14 residues. The CDR3 DNA reads as TGTGCCAGCAGCCCTCGTGGGGGGATGGATGGCTACACCTTC. It encodes CASSPRGGMDGYTF.